This T cell receptor beta chain was sequenced in a study of T cell responses to AZD1222 COVID-19 vaccine. General observations from the study: Only six or seven AZD1222 recipients were seropositive at baseline. Compared with day 0, the breadth and depth of the Spike-specific TCR repertoire rose significantly after two doses of AZD1222. The peak T cell response came first, and repertoires were sampled only after it. Of spike-specific TCRs, nearly half reportedly target regions left unmutated in variants.

As concerns this clone: Its antigen is unidentified.

Profiled with immunoSEQ multiplex PCR; TCRdb holds only in-frame clones, not every one. This sample yields about 90,000 clones, of which 70% to 90% are seen a single time; under 9% belongs to the top ten. Germline lookup yields CDR1 PRHDT and CDR2 FYEKMQ (reference sequence). Deletions cut 5 bases from V and 5 bases from J, with 9 bases between. This CDR3 contains 12 residues. Sequencing was performed on peripheral blood, taken on day 0 of AZD1222 vaccination. The rearrangement uses TRBV13 and TRBJ1-1, with unresolved D. This TCR came from an adult in good health. Here the CDR3 DNA reads TGTGCCAGCAGCCGAATTATAACTGAAGCTTTCTTT. Translation gives CASSRIITEAFF. The full variable domain, in which reference TRBV13 and TRBJ1-1 provide the parts outside the CDR3, is AAGVIQSPRHLIKEKRETATLKCYPIPRHDTVYWYQQGPGQDPQFLISFYEKMQSDKGSIPDRFSAQQFSDYHSELNMSSLELGDSALYFCASSRIITEAFFGQGTRLTVV.